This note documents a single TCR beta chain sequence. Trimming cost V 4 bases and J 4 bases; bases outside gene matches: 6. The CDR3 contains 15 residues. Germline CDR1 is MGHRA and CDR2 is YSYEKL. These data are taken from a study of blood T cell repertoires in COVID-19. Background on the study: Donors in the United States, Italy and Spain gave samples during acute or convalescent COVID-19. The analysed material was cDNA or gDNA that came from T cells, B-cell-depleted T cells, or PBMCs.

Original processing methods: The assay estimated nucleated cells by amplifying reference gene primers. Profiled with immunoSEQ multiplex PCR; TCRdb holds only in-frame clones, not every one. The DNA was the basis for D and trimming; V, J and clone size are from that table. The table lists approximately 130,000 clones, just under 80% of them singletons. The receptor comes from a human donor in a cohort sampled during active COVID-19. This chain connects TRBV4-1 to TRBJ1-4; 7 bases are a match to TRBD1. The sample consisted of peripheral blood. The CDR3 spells CASSPFGTVNEKLFF. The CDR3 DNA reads TGCGCCAGCAGCCCTTTCGGGACAGTTAATGAAAAACTGTTTTTT.